These 27 T cell receptor beta chains were sequenced from one sample in a study of patients and donors after allogeneic stem cell transplantation. Via MiXCR, TCRdb re-called the RT-PCR reads, giving one row per CDR3 protein. Among some 87,000 distinct CDR3 sequences listed, 40% to 60% were seen once. Sequenced: blood, either unsorted or a sorted T cell fraction (not recorded which). Receptors originate from a human donor who was either an allogeneic HSCT recipient or a stem cell or donor lymphocyte infusion donor (not recorded which). It is not recorded whose cells these are; they may come from a transplant donor.

This clonotype was recorded a few times. The chain is built from TRBV27 and TRBJ1-1; weak D call: TRBD1 (5 bases). Germline CDR1 MNHEY, CDR2 SMNVEV (reference sequence). The V and J ends lost 2 bases and 4 bases respectively, with 8 bases between them. This CDR3 is 13 amino acids long. This chain's CDR3 is CASSLIGGTEAFF. CDR3 nucleotide sequence: TGTGCCAGCAGTTTAATTGGGGGCACTGAAGCTTTCTTT.

The chain couples TRBV20-1 to TRBJ2-7, with TRBD2 matching 7 bases. CDR3 size: 12 residues. Trimming at V came to 4 bases and at J to 4 bases, leaving 4 bases not matched to a gene. Germline assignment: CDR1 DFQATT and CDR2 SNEGSKA (reference sequence). This chain's CDR3 is CSAKGLSYEQYF. The CDR3 region has the DNA TGCAGTGCTAAGGGACTATCATACGAGCAGTACTTC.

V and J are TRBV20-1 and TRBJ1-1, with a possible D match to TRBD1 (5 bases). This CDR3 comprises 14 residues. The ends were cut back, 8 bases at V and 1 base at J, with 17 bases in the middle. In germline, CDR1 is DFQATT, CDR2 SNEGSKA (reference sequence). CDR3 sequence (DNA): TGCAGTTTGGGACCGGGACCCACGAACACTGAAGCTTTCTTT. Translation: CSLGPGPTNTEAFF.

The chain joins TRBV27 to TRBJ1-1; no clear D. Per the germline V gene, CDR1 is MNHEY and CDR2 is SMNVEV (reference sequence). This CDR3 has 12 amino acids. Trimming stripped 8 bases from V and 2 bases from J, with 9 bases between. The CDR3 loop is CASYNGNTEAFF. CDR3 coding DNA: TGTGCCAGCTACAATGGAAACACTGAAGCTTTCTTT.

This clonotype showed up just a few times. This CDR3 reads CSAKGIRALMSKNIQYF. The CDR3 DNA reads TGCAGTGCTAAGGGGATTCGGGCCCTAATGTCCAAAAACATTCAGTACTTC. The V and J genes are TRBV20-1 and TRBJ2-4; D is possibly TRBD1 (5 bases). This CDR3 has 17 amino acids. V lost 4 bases and J 2 bases, leaving 21 bases between the germline ends. Germline CDR1 reads DFQATT; CDR2 reads SNEGSKA (reference sequence).

The sample holds many counts of this clonotype. The CDR3 DNA is TGTGCCAGCAGCTTAGTGGGTAATCAGCCCCAGCATTTT. It yields the protein CASSLVGNQPQHF. The rearrangement uses TRBV7-2 and TRBJ1-5; D ambiguous. Deletions cut 1 base from V and 4 bases from J, with 5 bases between. The CDR3 length is 13 residues. Germline V gene lookup returns CDR1 SGHTA and CDR2 FQGNSA.

The chain recombines TRBV21-1 with TRBJ1-5. TRBV21-1 is described as a pseudogene. The CDR3 runs 15 residues. The DNA for the CDR3 is TGTGCCAGCAGCAAAGCTAGTATGGGCTATCAGCCCCAGCATTTT. Its protein product is CASSKASMGYQPQHF.

The chain is built from TRBV28 and TRBJ1-5, with 7 nucleotides matching TRBD1. With 4 bases clipped from V and 6 bases from J, the junction kept 6 bases outside the gene matches. CDR1 MDHEN and CDR2 SYDVKM come from the germline V gene. The CDR3 covers 14 residues. DNA of the CDR3: TGTGCCAGCAGTTCGTGGACAGGCGGTCAGCCCCAGCATTTT. This translates into CASSSWTGGQPQHF.

V and J are TRBV11-1 and TRBJ1-2, with a weak D call TRBD1 (5 bases). This CDR3 has 15 amino acids. Germline V gene lookup returns CDR1 SGHAT and CDR2 FQDESV (reference sequence). Trimming stripped 5 bases from V and 4 bases from J, with 17 bases between. CDR3 nucleotide sequence: TGTGCCAGCAGCCAGACAGTGAACGCCTTCTATGGCTACACCTTC. Amino acids: CASSQTVNAFYGYTF.

This chain joins TRBV29-1 and TRBJ1-2, with 9 positions matching TRBD1. Germline values: CDR1 SQVTM, CDR2 ANQGSEA. CDR3 length equals 13 residues. V dropped 6 bases and J dropped 6; count of bases not matched to a gene: 8. The CDR3 loop reads CSVGTGPLHGYTF. The CDR3 DNA sequence: TGCAGCGTCGGGACAGGGCCGCTTCATGGCTACACCTTC.

This clonotype was counted only a few times. This chain joins TRBV9 and TRBJ1-3, with D hard to call. There are 14 residues in the CDR3. Germline V gene sequence: CDR1 SGDLS, CDR2 YYNGEE. The V and J ends lost 0 bases and 7 bases respectively, with 11 bases between them. CDR3 DNA sequence: TGTGCCAGCAGCGTAGAGGGTATGGGGAACACCATATATTTT. As protein: CASSVEGMGNTIYF.

The chain combines TRBV5-1 with TRBJ1-2; no clear D. This CDR3 contains 14 residues. Trimming stripped 0 bases from V and 4 bases from J, with 10 bases between. In germline, CDR1 is SGHRS, CDR2 YFSETQ. The CDR3 region is CASSLDNRFYGYTF. DNA for the CDR3: TGCGCCAGCAGCTTGGATAACAGATTCTATGGCTACACCTTC.

This clonotype was recorded at least ten times. The chain employs TRBV9 and TRBJ1-1, with 7 bases identical to TRBD1. V was pared by 4 bases and J by 4 bases, with 7 bases of the junction left unmatched. CDR1 SGDLS and CDR2 YYNGEE come from the germline V gene. The CDR3 has 14 amino acids. CDR3: CASSHRGWGTEAFF. The CDR3, as DNA: TGTGCCAGCAGCCACAGGGGTTGGGGCACTGAAGCTTTCTTT.

The rearrangement links TRBV12-3 or TRBV12-4 to TRBJ1-3; D is unresolved. Trimming shortened V by 6 bases and J by 0 bases, and 18 bases separated the two germline ends. This CDR3 is built from 17 residues. CDR3 nucleotide sequence: TGTGCCAGCAGACATCCACGGACTGCGAGCTCTGGAAACACCATATATTTT. It is translated as CASRHPRTASSGNTIYF.

In this sample, this clonotype turned up a few times. V usage is TRBV29-1 and J usage is TRBJ1-1; TRBD1 matches 7 bases. After removal of 6 bases from V and 4 bases from J, the junction contained 8 bases not matched to a gene. CDR1 SQVTM and CDR2 ANQGSEA come from the germline V gene. The CDR3 has 13 residues. The CDR3 nucleotides read TGCAGCGTGGGACGGGACAGTCCCACTGAAGCTTTCTTT. It is translated as CSVGRDSPTEAFF.

The V and J genes are TRBV21-1 and TRBJ1-5. TRBV21-1 is designated a pseudogene. This CDR3 comprises 15 residues. CDR3 nucleotide sequence: TGTGCCAGCGCCACCCGTGAAGGGTTCAATCAGCCCCAGCATTTT. It encodes CASATREGFNQPQHF.

The V call is TRBV21-1, the J call TRBJ1-1. TRBV21-1 is recorded as a pseudogene. The CDR3 covers 14 residues. The CDR3 nucleotides read TGTGCCAGCAGCAAACATGGCAAGGGCACTGAAGCTTTCTTT. It yields the protein CASSKHGKGTEAFF.

This clonotype was observed a few times. This chain uses TRBV12-3 or TRBV12-4 with TRBJ1-1; the D gene is possibly TRBD1 (5 bases). The V and J ends lost 5 bases and 7 bases respectively, with 11 bases between them. CDR3 length equals 12 residues. For the CDR3, the DNA is TGTGCCAGCAGTAGGCGGGACTATGAAGCTTTCTTT. This gives the protein CASSRRDYEAFF.

This clonotype has just a few counts. The chain is built from TRBV12-3 or TRBV12-4 and TRBJ1-1, with 9 bases that match TRBD1. The junction had 10 bases not matched to a gene; V was cut back by 5 bases and J by 6 bases. The CDR3 length is 15 residues. CDR3 nucleotide sequence: TGTGCCAGCAGTAAAGGTCGGGACAGGGCATCTGAAGCTTTCTTT. Translating it yields CASSKGRDRASEAFF.

V is TRBV29-1 and J is TRBJ2-7; D is possibly TRBD1 (6 bases). V lost 0 bases and J 3 bases, leaving 15 bases between the germline ends. This CDR3 contains 15 residues. Germline assignment: CDR1 SQVTM and CDR2 ANQGSEA. The CDR3 region has the DNA TGCAGCGTTGAAGATGAAGGCGGACAGAGCTACGAGCAGTACTTC. Translating it yields CSVEDEGGQSYEQYF.

This clonotype has just a few counts. The J gene is TRBJ1-2, the V gene TRBV4-3; D is uncertain. CDR3 length: 15 residues. V shed 0 bases and J shed 8 bases, with 16 bases lying between them. CDR1 LGHNA and CDR2 YSLEER come from the germline V gene. The CDR3 nucleotides read TGCGCCAGCAGCCAAGATGAGGCCCGGCCTATGGGCTACACCTTC. This encodes CASSQDEARPMGYTF.

The chain uses TRBV12-3 or TRBV12-4 and TRBJ2-7, with D unclear. V gave up 5 bases and J gave up 0 bases, with 8 bases separating them. This CDR3 contains 13 residues. Here the CDR3 DNA reads TGTGCCAGCAGTAACTACGACTCCTACGAGCAGTACTTC. Residues: CASSNYDSYEQYF.

This clonotype was seen only once. The chain recombines TRBV4-2 with TRBJ1-2, with 8 bases fitting TRBD1. Germline-derived CDR1 and CDR2 are LGHNA and YNFKEQ. With 1 base clipped from V and 8 bases from J, the junction kept 9 bases outside the gene matches. This CDR3 contains 15 residues. The CDR3 spells CASSQADRGLKGYTF. CDR3 nucleotides: TGTGCCAGCAGCCAAGCTGACAGGGGTTTGAAGGGCTACACCTTC.

In nucleotides, the CDR3 is TGTGCCAGCAGTCTTTCGGCCCCTTGGGAGCAGTACTTC. It specifies CASSLSAPWEQYF. The chain recombines TRBV6-1 with TRBJ2-7; D is unresolved. The ends were cut back, 5 bases at V and 7 bases at J, with 15 bases in the middle. Germline loops: CDR1 MNHNS, CDR2 SASEGT. CDR3 length equals 13 residues.

This clonotype was counted once. The chain combines TRBV6-2 or TRBV6-3 with TRBJ2-5, with 10 bases identical to TRBD1. The J segment lost 0 bases and the V segment lost 0 bases, leaving 1 base of the junction unmatched. This CDR3 contains 16 residues. Germline V gives CDR1 MNHEY, CDR2 SVGEGT. The CDR3 region is CASSYSGTGDQETQYF. The CDR3 nucleotides read TGTGCCAGCAGTTACTCGGGGACAGGGGACCAAGAGACCCAGTACTTC.

This chain joins TRBV15 and TRBJ2-1; TRBD1 might be the D (6 bases). Germline lookup yields CDR1 LNHNV and CDR2 YYDKDF (reference sequence). V dropped 4 bases and J dropped 4 bases, with 14 bases sitting between them. The CDR3 sequence is 15 residues long. The DNA for the CDR3 is TGTGCCACCAGCACGAGGGACATGGTTTACAATGAGCAGTTCTTC. Protein sequence: CATSTRDMVYNEQFF. Variable domain in full (rest from reference TRBV15 and TRBJ2-1): DAMVIQNPRYQVTQFGKPVTLSCSQTLNHNVMYWYQQKSSQAPKLLFHYYDKDFNNEADTPDNFQSRRPNTSFCFLDIRSPGLGDTAMYLCATSTRDMVYNEQFFGPGTRLTVL.

This clonotype was counted ten times or more. The chain employs TRBV27 and TRBJ1-2; a possible D gene is TRBD1 (6 bases). Trimming left V 3 bases short and J 4 bases short, with 9 bases between. The CDR3 sequence is 13 residues long. Germline CDR1 and CDR2: MNHEY and SMNVEV (reference sequence). The CDR3 loop is CASSFGGGYGYTF. CDR3 coding DNA: TGTGCCAGCAGTTTCGGGGGCGGCTATGGCTACACCTTC.